Presented here are 32 T cell receptor beta chains from one specimen sequenced in a study of patients and donors after allogeneic stem cell transplantation. TCRdb re-derived calls from the RT-PCR reads in MiXCR, one entry per CDR3 protein. Counted here are roughly 230,000 distinct CDR3 sequences, about 14% occurring once; the ten biggest clones make up 11%. Sequences were obtained from blood, either unsorted or a sorted T cell fraction (not recorded which). Every receptor here comes from a human donor who was either an allogeneic HSCT recipient or a stem cell or donor lymphocyte infusion donor (not recorded which). It is not recorded whose cells these are; they may come from a transplant donor.

The chain joins TRBV13 to TRBJ1-4; 7 nucleotides align to TRBD1. The CDR3 is 15 amino acids. Losses at the gene ends were 6 bases for V and 0 bases for J; bases not matched to a gene: 4. CDR1 PRHDT and CDR2 FYEKMQ come from the germline V gene (reference sequence). This chain's CDR3 is CASRDQGATNEKLFF. The CDR3 coding sequence is TGTGCCAGCAGGGATCAGGGGGCAACTAATGAAAAACTGTTTTTT.

This clonotype occurred a few times. The V gene is TRBV5-1, the J gene TRBJ1-1; weak D call: TRBD1 (6 bases). The length of the CDR3 is 14 residues. Per the germline V gene, CDR1 is SGHRS and CDR2 is YFSETQ. The germline V and J ends were trimmed by 0 bases and 6 bases, with 12 bases remaining between them. CDR3 sequence: CASSLVRGEAEAFF. CDR3 bases: TGCGCCAGCAGCTTGGTGAGGGGGGAGGCTGAAGCTTTCTTT.

This clonotype was observed at least ten times. This rearrangement joins TRBV7-8 to TRBJ1-5; 11 nucleotides match TRBD1. CDR1 and CDR2 (germline): SGHVS, FQNEAQ. This CDR3 has 16 residues. With V trimmed by 5 bases and J by 4 bases, 7 bases remained unmatched. CDR3 loop: CASSPGDRGMNQPQHF. The CDR3 region has the DNA TGTGCCAGCAGCCCAGGGGACAGGGGGATGAATCAGCCCCAGCATTTT.

The chain is built from TRBV5-1 and TRBJ2-3; perhaps TRBD1 as D (7 bases). Trimming shortened V by 4 bases and J by 8 bases, and 23 bases separated the two germline ends. The CDR3 length is 16 residues. CDR1 is SGHRS, CDR2 YFSETQ, per germline. The CDR3 loop is CASSPGAGGGQLTQYF. The CDR3 DNA reads TGCGCCAGCAGCCCTGGGGCAGGAGGGGGACAGCTTACGCAGTATTTT.

The chain couples TRBV6-2 or TRBV6-3 to TRBJ2-1; the D gene is possibly TRBD2 (5 bases). CDR1 and CDR2 (germline): MNHEY, SVGEGT. V lost 7 bases, J lost 6 bases, and 25 bases lay in between. The CDR3 spans 17 residues. CDR3 coding DNA: TGTGCCAGCACTTCTCCCCGTCTAGCACGGAAACTCAATGAGCAGTTCTTC. The encoded protein is CASTSPRLARKLNEQFF.

The chain carries TRBV29-1 and TRBJ2-1, with 10 bases aligning to TRBD1. The germline gives CDR1 SQVTM, CDR2 ANQGSEA. The CDR3 has 14 residues. Trimming removed 6 bases from V and 6 bases from J; junction bases left unmatched: 8. CDR3 DNA sequence: TGCAGCGTAACCGGGACAGGGGCTTCCAATGAGCAGTTCTTC. It translates to CSVTGTGASNEQFF.

This chain joins TRBV20-1 and TRBJ2-2; TRBD2 matches 8 bases. This CDR3 is 16 amino acids long. CDR1 DFQATT and CDR2 SNEGSKA come from the germline V gene (reference sequence). V shed 1 base, J shed 7 bases, and the junction held 11 bases outside the gene matches. The CDR3 sequence is CSARAEISGGFGELFF. CDR3 nucleotides: TGCAGTGCTAGAGCCGAAATATCGGGGGGGTTCGGGGAGCTGTTTTTT.

V gene TRBV24-1 combines with J gene TRBJ2-7; a possible D gene is TRBD2 (5 bases). CDR1 is KGHDR and CDR2 is SFDVKD in the germline V gene. CDR3 length equals 13 residues. The V end lost 4 bases, the J end lost 3 bases, and 9 bases lay between the germline ends. CDR3 loop: CATSDPGFYEQYF. The CDR3 bases are TGTGCCACCAGTGACCCGGGATTCTACGAGCAGTACTTC.

The genes are TRBV6-5 and TRBJ2-2; possibly TRBD1 or TRBD2 for D (5 bases each). Germline-derived CDR1 and CDR2 are MNHEY and SVGAGI. Trimming cost V 4 bases and J 3 bases, with 15 bases left between them. The CDR3 extends over 16 amino acids. CDR3 sequence reads: CASSFNFEGYTGELFF. The DNA for the CDR3 is TGTGCCAGCAGTTTCAACTTCGAGGGGTACACCGGGGAGCTGTTTTTT.

This clonotype has a handful of counts. The chain joins TRBV5-5 to TRBJ1-2; D gene uncertain. CDR1 is SGHKS, CDR2 YYEKEE, per germline (reference sequence). V dropped 2 bases and J dropped 6 bases, with 11 bases sitting between them. CDR3 length: 13 residues. CDR3 sequence (DNA): TGTGCCAGCAGCTTAGGGCAGGCAAATGGCTACACCTTC. Translating it yields CASSLGQANGYTF.

This clonotype was seen at least ten times. The rearrangement joins TRBV20-1 to TRBJ1-5; tentatively, D is TRBD1 (6 bases). Germline CDR1 DFQATT, CDR2 SNEGSKA (reference sequence). This CDR3 spans 15 amino acids. The V gene lost 2 bases and the J gene lost 3 bases, with 14 bases spanning the gap. The DNA for the CDR3 is TGCAGTGCTAGACCTCCGGGGGCCAACAATCAGCCCCAGCATTTT. Residues: CSARPPGANNQPQHF.

This clonotype was seen a few times. This rearrangement joins TRBV6-1 to TRBJ2-7; 10 positions match TRBD2. J was trimmed by 5 bases and V by 6 bases; bases with no gene match: 10. CDR3 length: 15 residues. Per germline, CDR1 MNHNS and CDR2 SASEGT. The CDR3, as DNA: TGTGCCAGCAGCCCTCTAGCGGGAGTCTTGGACGAGCAGTACTTC. Amino acids: CASSPLAGVLDEQYF.

This clonotype was seen only a few times. This chain connects TRBV5-1 to TRBJ2-1, with D unresolved. This CDR3 has 13 amino acids. CDR1 is SGHRS and CDR2 is YFSETQ in the germline V gene. V lost 7 bases and J 5 bases, leaving 13 bases between the germline ends. The CDR3 region is CASRQNKHNEQFF. CDR3 sequence (DNA): TGCGCCAGCCGGCAAAACAAGCACAATGAGCAGTTCTTC.

This clonotype was detected ten times or more. This chain connects TRBV20-1 to TRBJ2-3, with 9 bases identical to TRBD2. Germline values: CDR1 DFQATT, CDR2 SNEGSKA (reference sequence). The CDR3 is 16 residues long. The V and J ends lost 0 bases and 0 bases, in that order; junction bases with no gene match: 4. CDR3 in DNA: TGCAGTGCTAGAGAATTTGCGGGAGGGAGCACAGATACGCAGTATTTT. Amino acid sequence: CSAREFAGGSTDTQYF.

The sample holds a few counts of this clonotype. The rearrangement links TRBV29-1 to TRBJ2-4; 10 nucleotides line up with TRBD1. The CDR3 is 14 amino acids. Germline V gene sequence: CDR1 SQVTM, CDR2 ANQGSEA. Unmatched junction bases numbered 10, after V lost 8 bases and J lost 6 bases. Here the CDR3 DNA reads TGCAGCACTATGACAGGGGGCATAGGAAACATTCAGTACTTC. This sequence encodes CSTMTGGIGNIQYF.

This clonotype has more than one count but fewer than ten. The gene calls are TRBV6-1 and TRBJ1-2, with D possibly matching TRBD1 (5 bases). Trimming removed 3 bases from V and 5 bases from J, with 10 bases in between. Germline-derived CDR1 and CDR2 are MNHNS and SASEGT. The CDR3 contains 13 residues. Here the CDR3 DNA reads TGTGCCAGCAGTGATCTCGGGGGATATGGCTACACCTTC. Translating gives CASSDLGGYGYTF.

This clonotype was counted only a few times. The chain carries TRBV20-1 and TRBJ2-5, with TRBD2 identical over 8 bases. This CDR3 has 12 amino acids. J gave up 3 bases and V 6 bases, and 3 bases lay outside the gene matches. Per germline, CDR1 DFQATT and CDR2 SNEGSKA (reference sequence). This chain's CDR3 is CSAELAEETQYF. The DNA for the CDR3 is TGCAGTGCCGAACTAGCGGAAGAGACCCAGTACTTC.

As for this clonotype: A read error may account for a junction end that differs from germline. This chain connects TRBV18 to TRBJ1-1, with 9 bases lining up with TRBD1. The germline V gene encodes CDR1 KGHSH and CDR2 LQKENI. The CDR3 has 11 amino acids. The CDR3 nucleotides read TGTGCCAGCTCACCCGGGACAGGGTGGGTCTTT. This gives the protein CASSPGTGWVF.

A few counts support this clonotype. The chain couples TRBV11-2 to TRBJ2-1; perhaps D is TRBD1 or TRBD2 (5 bases each). The V end lost 2 bases, the J end lost 7 bases, and 18 bases lay between the germline ends. The germline CDR1 and CDR2 sequences are SGHAT and FQNNGV. The CDR3 is 16 residues long. Here the CDR3 reads CASSLLAGTRGNEQFF. The CDR3, as DNA: TGTGCCAGCAGCTTACTCGCCGGGACGAGGGGTAATGAGCAGTTCTTC.

The V call is TRBV24-1, the J call TRBJ1-1, with TRBD1 matching 8 bases. The germline gives CDR1 KGHDR, CDR2 SFDVKD. J gave up 0 bases and V 4 bases, and 6 bases lay outside the gene matches. The CDR3 loop spans 16 amino acids. CDR3: CATSDSGQGMNTEAFF. CDR3 in DNA: TGTGCCACCAGTGACTCAGGACAGGGCATGAACACTGAAGCTTTCTTT.

The chain is built from TRBV5-5 and TRBJ2-7; 7 nucleotides match TRBD2. Germline V gives CDR1 SGHKS, CDR2 YYEKEE (reference sequence). The CDR3 has 15 amino acids. V lost 2 bases and J lost 4; bases outside the gene matches: 9. The CDR3: CASSLGGSSLYEQYF. The CDR3 DNA is TGTGCCAGCAGCTTAGGCGGGAGTAGCCTGTACGAGCAGTACTTC. Filled out from reference TRBV5-5 and TRBJ2-7, the complete variable domain reads DAGVTQSPTHLIKTRGQQVTLRCSPISGHKSVSWYQQVLGQGPQFIFQYYEKEERGRGNFPDRFSARQFPNYSSELNVNALLLGDSALYLCASSLGGSSLYEQYFGPGTRLTVT.

The chain combines TRBV15 with TRBJ2-2, with 14 bases lining up with TRBD2. The CDR3 length is 18 residues. After removal of 1 base from V and 4 bases from J, the junction contained 5 bases not matched to a gene. Per germline, CDR1 LNHNV and CDR2 YYDKDF (reference sequence). The CDR3 DNA reads as TGTGCCACCAGCAGAGGGGGAGGGACTAGCGGGGGCACCGGGGAGCTGTTTTTT. Its translation: CATSRGGGTSGGTGELFF.

The genes are TRBV4-1 and TRBJ2-3, with TRBD2 as a possible D gene (5 bases). V was pared by 5 bases and J by 6 bases, with 18 bases between. Per germline, CDR1 MGHRA and CDR2 YSYEKL. This CDR3 region has 15 residues. CDR3 sequence (DNA): TGCGCCAGCAGCAGCGAACGACTAACCGGGGATACGCAGTATTTT. Translated, it gives CASSSERLTGDTQYF.

The V call is TRBV18, the J call TRBJ1-1; the D gene is possibly TRBD1 (5 bases). From germline, CDR1 is KGHSH and CDR2 LQKENI. This CDR3 contains 14 residues. The V gene lost 9 bases and the J gene lost 1 base, with 15 bases spanning the gap. This CDR3 is CASLLDTQNTEAFF. CDR3 bases: TGTGCCAGTCTGCTGGACACCCAGAACACTGAAGCTTTCTTT.

The rearrangement links TRBV9 to TRBJ2-3; 14 bases agree with TRBD2. CDR1 and CDR2 from the germline V gene are SGDLS and YYNGEE. After removal of 2 bases from V and 6 bases from J, the junction contained 2 bases not matched to a gene. The CDR3 contains 15 residues. The CDR3 bases are TGTGCCAGCAGCGTCCGGACTAGCGGGAGGGATACGCAGTATTTT. Amino acid sequence: CASSVRTSGRDTQYF.

Only a few counts were recorded for this clonotype. The chain recombines TRBV7-8 with TRBJ2-1, with a possible D match to TRBD2 (6 bases). CDR3 length equals 16 residues. Germline V gene lookup returns CDR1 SGHVS and CDR2 FQNEAQ. V was cut by 2 bases and J by 6 bases, with 17 bases left in between. CDR3 nucleotide sequence: TGTGCCAGCAGCTTAACGCAGGAGGGCCTGGGCAATGAGCAGTTCTTC. Translating gives CASSLTQEGLGNEQFF.

This clonotype came up many times. The rearrangement joins TRBV7-9 to TRBJ2-7, with D unresolved. The CDR3 runs to 13 residues. Germline CDR1 reads SEHNR; CDR2 reads FQNEAQ (reference sequence). V was shortened by 5 bases and J by 5 bases, with 13 bases between the two germline ends. Here the CDR3 reads CASSTHFVNEQYF. CDR3 bases: TGTGCCAGCAGCACCCACTTTGTGAACGAGCAGTACTTC. Full variable domain (outside the CDR3, taken from reference TRBV7-9 and TRBJ2-7): DTGVSQNPRHKITKRGQNVTFRCDPISEHNRLYWYRQTLGQGPEFLTYFQNEAQLEKSRLLSDRFSAERPKGSFSTLEIQRTEQGDSAMYLCASSTHFVNEQYFGPGTRLTVT.

This clonotype was counted at least ten times. The chain employs TRBV7-2 and TRBJ2-3, with TRBD2 identical over 7 bases. V lost 5 bases and J lost 4; bases outside the gene matches: 6. Per germline, CDR1 SGHTA and CDR2 FQGNSA. This CDR3 contains 14 residues. CDR3 loop: CASSLGLVADTQYF. The DNA for the CDR3 is TGTGCCAGCAGCCTAGGACTAGTCGCAGATACGCAGTATTTT.

The V call is TRBV6-2 or TRBV6-3, the J call TRBJ2-3; D unclear. Germline V lookup: CDR1 MNHEY, CDR2 SVGEGT. CDR3 length: 13 amino acids. With 4 bases removed from V and 1 base from J, the gap between germline ends came to 6 bases. CDR3 region: CASSSIRTDTQYF. The CDR3 coding sequence is TGTGCCAGCAGTTCAATTCGCACAGATACGCAGTATTTT.

The V and J genes are TRBV7-9 and TRBJ1-6, with a possible D match to TRBD1 (5 bases). The CDR3 is 14 amino acids. V was cut by 3 bases and J by 8 bases, with 11 bases left in between. Germline V gives CDR1 SEHNR, CDR2 FQNEAQ (reference sequence). The CDR3 spells CASSFRDEDSPLHF. The DNA of the CDR3 is TGTGCCAGCAGCTTCCGGGACGAGGATTCACCCCTCCACTTT.

The chain carries TRBV27 and TRBJ2-1; 9 bases align to TRBD2. Germline CDR1 MNHEY, CDR2 SMNVEV (reference sequence). The CDR3 extends over 16 amino acids. V was pared by 3 bases and J by 9 bases, with 12 bases of the junction left unmatched. This chain's CDR3 is CASSFAWGRGGGEQFF. The CDR3 DNA reads as TGTGCCAGCAGTTTCGCCTGGGGGCGGGGGGGCGGTGAGCAGTTCTTC.

This clonotype was found many times. This chain uses TRBV7-2 with TRBJ1-2; 8 positions agree with TRBD1. J lost 7 bases, V lost 5 bases, and 6 bases had no gene match. The germline V gene has CDR1 SGHTA and CDR2 FQGNSA. CDR3 length: 13 residues. CDR3 DNA sequence: TGTGCCAGCAGCCCAGGGGGCGATCTTGGCTACACCTTC. Translating gives CASSPGGDLGYTF.